These T cell receptor beta chains were read from a single sample in a study of blood T cell repertoires in COVID-19. Produced via immunoSEQ multiplex PCR; TCRdb's table is partial and in-frame only. The table lists around 200,000 clones, roughly 85% of them singletons. Sequenced input: PBMCs or T cells enriched from blood (not recorded which). These receptors were obtained from a man aged 35-49 years who had recovered from COVID-19. Each CDR3 is given with its conserved first and last residue. D genes are given only for firm matches. Clone size is shown for a subset of rows, as once, few, many or a class of expanded clone.

clone_size j_call v_call d_call cdr3_aa cdr3_nt
- TRBJ2-7 TRBV29-1 TRBD1 CSVGTASYEQYF TGCAGCGTCGGGACAGCATCCTACGAGCAGTACTTC
- TRBJ2-3 TRBV9 TRBD1 CASSVGDRPLDTQYF TGTGCCAGCAGCGTAGGGGACAGACCTCTAGATACGCAGTATTTT
- TRBJ2-5 TRBV3-1/TRBV3-2 TRBD2 CASSQAGEETQYF TGTGCCAGCAGCCAGGCGGGAGAAGAGACCCAGTACTTC
- TRBJ2-7 TRBV9 - CASSVDTLANEQYF TGTGCCAGCAGCGTAGATACACTAGCTAACGAGCAGTACTTC
- TRBJ2-7 TRBV25-1 - CASSEYSSSYEQYF TGTGCCAGCAGTGAGTACTCAAGCTCCTACGAGCAGTACTTC
few TRBJ2-1 TRBV29-1 - CSVWDTKDRNEQFF TGCAGCGTTTGGGACACCAAGGATAGGAATGAGCAGTTCTTC
- TRBJ1-1 TRBV28 - CASRQTGSNTEAFF TGTGCCAGCAGACAGACAGGATCGAACACTGAAGCTTTCTTT
- TRBJ1-1 TRBV19 - CASSPSSFRFHF TGTGCCAGTAGTCCGTCCTCCTTTCGGTTCCATTTT
- TRBJ1-1 TRBV19 TRBD1 CASSMGTGEAFF TGTGCCAGTAGTATGGGGACAGGGGAAGCTTTCTTT
once TRBJ2-3 TRBV9 TRBD2 CASSVKAGTDTQYF TGTGCCAGCAGCGTAAAAGCGGGGACCGATACGCAGTATTTT
- TRBJ1-1 TRBV29-1 - CSATDFKPNTEAFF TGCAGCGCCACCGATTTCAAGCCGAACACTGAAGCTTTCTTT
few TRBJ2-3 TRBV5-8 - CALSVQGRASTDTQYF TGTGCCCTCTCAGTCCAGGGGCGGGCCAGCACAGATACGCAGTATTTT
- TRBJ1-1 TRBV6-5 TRBD1 CASTYGQGEAFF TGTGCCAGCACCTACGGACAGGGTGAAGCTTTCTTT
few TRBJ2-7 TRBV27 TRBD1 CASIPGTGGGEQYF TGTGCCAGCATCCCCGGGACAGGGGGCGGAGAGCAGTACTTC
- TRBJ2-1 TRBV30 TRBD1 CAWSTGQGVGEQFF TGTGCCTGGAGTACGGGACAGGGGGTAGGTGAGCAGTTCTTC
- TRBJ2-3 TRBV9 TRBD2 CASSLGLAGISTDTQYF TGTGCCAGCAGCTTAGGACTAGCGGGAATCTCCACAGATACGCAGTATTTT
- TRBJ2-1 TRBV4-3 TRBD1 CASSQEVYGQGASEQFF TGCGCCAGCAGCCAAGAAGTCTATGGACAGGGGGCAAGTGAGCAGTTCTTC
few TRBJ1-2 TRBV6-5 - CASSYIADSNYGYTF TGTGCCAGCAGTTACATCGCGGACAGTAACTATGGCTACACCTTC
- TRBJ1-3 TRBV7-9 - CASSSWTAQGNTIYF TGTGCCAGCAGTTCCTGGACTGCCCAAGGAAACACCATATATTTT
few TRBJ1-1 TRBV7-2 TRBD1 CASSPDRGRTEAFF TGTGCCAGCAGCCCGGACAGGGGGCGAACTGAAGCTTTCTTT
- TRBJ2-7 TRBV13 TRBD1 CASSGSDREISYEQYF TGTGCCAGCAGCGGCTCCGACAGGGAAATCTCCTACGAGCAGTACTTC
- TRBJ2-2 TRBV7-3 - CASSLFARNTGELFF TGTGCCAGCAGCTTATTCGCGCGGAACACCGGGGAGCTGTTTTTT
- TRBJ2-7 TRBV9 TRBD1 CASSVEGQGSYEQYF TGTGCCAGCAGCGTAGAGGGACAGGGTAGCTACGAGCAGTACTTC
few TRBJ1-2 TRBV2 TRBD1 CASSPAGTGWGGYTF TGTGCCAGCAGTCCTGCCGGGACAGGGTGGGGAGGCTACACCTTC
- TRBJ1-1 TRBV5-1 TRBD1 CASSLTGMNTEAFF TGCGCCAGCAGCCTGACAGGGATGAACACTGAAGCTTTCTTT
- TRBJ2-3 TRBV30 TRBD2 CAWLRLAGGADTQYF TGTGCCTGGCTTAGACTAGCGGGAGGGGCAGATACGCAGTATTTT
- TRBJ1-6 TRBV4-2 - CASSQDRFSPLHF TGTGCCAGCAGCCAAGATCGGTTTTCACCCCTCCACTTT